This T cell receptor (beta chain) derives from a study of blood T cell repertoires in COVID-19. Methods used by the authors: Scientists estimated how many nucleated cells there were by amplifying reference gene primers. Measured with immunoSEQ multiplex PCR; TCRdb has only the in-frame clones, and not every one. That table furnishes V, J and clone size, whereas the DNA furnished D and trimming. This repertoire shows approximately 500,000 clones, roughly nine tenths found once; its top ten account for around 8%. The sequence was collected from a woman in her 50s with COVID-19, enrolled during active disease. The sequenced sample consisted of peripheral blood.

The DNA of the CDR3 is TGCGCCAGCAGCCAAGATTACACCGAGGCTGAAGCTTTCTTT. Residues: CASSQDYTEAEAFF. V usage is TRBV4-1 and J usage is TRBJ1-1; unclear D gene. CDR3 length: 14 residues. Germline V gives CDR1 MGHRA, CDR2 YSYEKL. With 0 bases removed from V and 6 bases from J, the gap between germline ends came to 11 bases.